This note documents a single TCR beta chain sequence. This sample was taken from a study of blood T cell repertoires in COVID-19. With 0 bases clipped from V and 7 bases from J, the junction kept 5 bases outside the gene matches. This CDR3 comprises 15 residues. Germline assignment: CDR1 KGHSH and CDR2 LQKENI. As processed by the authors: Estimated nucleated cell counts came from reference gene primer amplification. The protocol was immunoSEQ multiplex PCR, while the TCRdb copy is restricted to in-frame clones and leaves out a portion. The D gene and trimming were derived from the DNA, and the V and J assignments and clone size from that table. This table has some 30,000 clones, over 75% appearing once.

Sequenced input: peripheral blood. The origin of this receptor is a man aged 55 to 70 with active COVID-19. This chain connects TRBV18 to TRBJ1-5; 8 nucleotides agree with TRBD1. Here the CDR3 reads CASSPPGQGAQPQHF. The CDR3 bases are TGTGCCAGCTCACCACCGGGGCAGGGGGCCCAGCCCCAGCATTTT.